The T cell receptor beta chain under discussion was sequenced for a study of cytomegalovirus exposure and HLA in healthy donors (dated by TCRdb to about 2017). Study-wide context: An earlier analysis of several hundred of the donors reported approximately 280 Gb of sequence data and 117 million unique TCR beta sequences obtained from roughly 170 million T cells. An early release covering 550 to 650 HLA-typed donors comprised approximately 300 gigabases of sequencing data and approximately 85 million unique TCR sequences. Of the approximately 400 genotyped donors, more than 75% were placed in the genetic ancestry cluster associated with self-reported Caucasian donors. The study was designed to test whether signatures of past pathogen exposure could be identified by cataloging public T cell receptors. Using immunosequencing, the study profiled T cell repertoires from 666 subjects and related those repertoires to cytomegalovirus serostatus. In addition to the first cohort of 666 subjects, a separate validation cohort of about 120 different subjects was used. The study combined high-throughput TCR immunosequencing, statistical association of individual TCRs with disease status, and machine learning to predict cytomegalovirus infection status. A later analysis re-analyzed previously published TCR beta repertoires from 500 to 700 donors and added high-resolution HLA genotyping to study TCR occurrence patterns. Rather than drawing on any new phenotypic data, the later analysis identified candidate immune exposures from TCR beta sequences and the way those sequences occurred across donors. An earlier analysis of nearly 600 of the donors applied high-throughput TCR beta sequencing to assess whether each TCR beta V gene segment acted as functional or pseudogenic. Donor age, sex, ethnicity and CMV serostatus were compiled alongside the repertoire data. Genome-wide SNP genotypes for about 65% of the roughly 700 donors were used in a later genetic analysis, which treated that subset as a discovery cohort. Every discovery cohort repertoire had been produced on one sequencing platform. HLA typing covered class I and class II loci at four-digit resolution. Typing coverage differed by locus: A, B, C, DRB1 and DQB1 were typed in about 620-640 donors, DQA1 in about 550, DPA1 in 606, and DPB1 in 472. Several DR-DQ haplotypes were treated as single units for association and clustering because of strong linkage in the cohort. Among some 400 genotyped donors of the cohort, an average of about 240,000 unique TCR beta nucleotide sequences was sequenced per donor, of which 15% to 20% were non-productive. General findings and caveats noted by the study authors: According to a later analysis, parvovirus B19, influenza, CMV and Epstein-Barr virus appeared linked to several top co-occurrence clusters. A total of 150 to 200 TCR beta chains were listed by the study as associated with cytomegalovirus. Immune exposure information for the cohort was limited to CMV serostatus. Some IMGT-functional V segments, including TRBV6-2 and TRBV6-3, could not be told apart with the 87-base-pair reads, so those segments were excluded. In vitro tests confirmed that a few of the cytomegalovirus-associated TCR beta chains recognize cytomegalovirus antigens. Linkage disequilibrium might explain the correlated functional status among segregating V segments, but an unknown experimental factor could not be ruled out. According to a later genetic analysis, donors in an Asian-associated ancestry cluster had fewer N-insertions in productive TCRs than the approximately 670-donor mean. In a later genetic analysis, a missense DCLRE1C variant was associated with V-gene and J-gene trimming of TCR beta chains, and the association was replicated in an independent cohort. A cluster of highly shared sequence variants was judged likely to be a technical artifact of the sequencing pipeline. Cytomegalovirus status was reported to be diagnosed by the classifier with high specificity and sensitivity in both the original and validation cohorts. A further reported finding was that TCR beta sequences accurately predicted the HLA-A and HLA-B alleles for most subjects in the first cohort. When HLA alleles, especially DR and DQ, strongly co-occurred, TCR associations were difficult to assign to individual alleles. Specific HLA alleles were associated with 15,000 to 20,000 TCR beta sequences at a false discovery rate of 0.05 in a later analysis. It was suggested by the authors that the approach could potentially be generalized to other disease states and immunological phenotypes. While some public TCRs were present in many individuals, most TCR sequences turned up only very rarely across donors. HLA typing was unavailable for some donors at each locus, so association tests used only the typed subset. Because counts were too low, about 15 rarely observed V segments, including chromosome 9 orphons, were left out of the earlier analysis of some 640 of the donors. Broadly in line with IMGT annotations, most TCR beta V segments showed up in productive rearrangements about 87% or about 30% of the time in an earlier analysis of approximately 640 of the donors. According to a later analysis, most CMV-associated TCR beta chains appeared to be HLA-restricted, and the HLA associations seemed to be driven largely by CMV exposure. Only TCR beta chains were sequenced in this cohort, and the absence of alpha or paired-chain data limited detectable features. According to a later analysis, TCR association rates differed among HLA loci, with DRB1 alleles showing the most associated TCRs and HLA-C alleles showing the fewest. Compared with equally common non-associated chains, HLA-associated TCR beta chains in a later analysis were more clonally expanded and had lower generation probabilities. Roughly uniform sequencing depth across donors was assumed in presence/absence analyses, although this assumption may not hold.

In total, around 600 healthy bone marrow donors made up the cohort. Cohort members were all nominally healthy when sampled, although unrecorded immune exposures were likely present. The donor was CMV seronegative and was included in the group of 352 seronegative cohort members. A peripheral blood sample was collected from each donor, and TCR beta sequencing was performed on peripheral blood mononuclear cells. Genomic DNA was extracted from the blood cell samples with the Qiagen DNeasy Blood Extraction Kit. Comment on this clone: Its cognate antigen has yet to be identified.

Based on the germline V gene, the CDR1 and CDR2 sequences are MGHRA and YSYEKL. Relative to germline, V is missing 5 bases and J is missing 2 bases, with 10 bases of the junction outside any gene match. CDR3 length: 16 amino acids, cysteine to phenylalanine. Only the CDR3 DNA is retained, 48 bases long and in frame from the first base. The library came from the immunoSEQ multiplex PCR assay. For the multiplex PCR, a mixture combining 60 forward primers for TCR Vbeta segments and 13 reverse primers for TCR Jbeta segments was used. The CDR3 region of rearranged TCR beta genes was amplified from genomic DNA with a multiplex PCR assay. On the Illumina HiSeq System, the amplified TCR beta libraries were sequenced as 87-base-pair reads. In the original analysis: A later analysis counted some 74 million unique TCR beta chains across the 666 repertoires, and about 10 million of these chains were shared by at least two donors. To remove PCR and sequencing errors, raw reads were error-corrected and collapsed into unique sequences using a nearest-neighbor algorithm that merged closely related sequences. Alignment of CDR3 sequences to IMGT reference sequences was used to assign V, D and J gene segments. For a sequence to be retained, a match of at least six nucleotides was required to both a V gene segment and a J gene segment. A rearrangement was called productive if the CDR3 had no stop codons and remained in frame with V and J, and every other rearrangement was called non-productive. CDR3 was defined by IMGT convention, running from the second conserved V-encoded cysteine to the conserved J-encoded phenylalanine. The earlier analysis of roughly 590 of the donors excluded sequences that lacked an unambiguous match to a single V gene segment. In an earlier analysis of a few hundred of the donors, V segments were called functional above 56.7% productive rearrangements and were called segregating when the between-donor standard deviation exceeded 5%. A statistical classification framework was developed to diagnose cytomegalovirus status using the catalog of TCR beta chain sequences. V and J gene assignment, in a later analysis, came from comparing TCR nucleotide sequences with IMGT/GENE-DB human TR gene sequences. The TCRdist pipeline was used in a later analysis to assign CDR3 sequences and most-parsimonious VDJ recombination scenarios. In a later analysis, each TCR beta chain was defined by its CDR3 amino acid sequence together with its V-gene family, and reads lacking a unique V-gene family were excluded. To address suspected cross-contamination and a sequencing artifact, a later analysis removed several hundred highly shared, low-generation-probability nucleotide sequences. In a later analysis, a clonal expansion index was calculated for each public chain from normalized within-repertoire ranks of inferred template counts. A later analysis computed generation probabilities with a VDJ recombination model fitted to out-of-frame rearrangements, and checked the results against IGoR. In a later analysis, TCR-TCR, TCR-HLA and TCR-CMV co-occurrence was scored with hypergeometric tests, and a repertoire-size bias correction was applied to TCR pairs. To estimate false discovery rates, a later analysis permuted the HLA or CMV assignments 20 times. In a later analysis, co-occurring TCRs were grouped using DBSCAN, with TCRdist sequence similarity added in when clustering inside HLA-allele-positive subsets. Repertoires with fewer than 30,000 or more than 120,000 public chains, plus five repertoires with anomalous nucleotide sharing, were excluded from co-occurrence clustering. TCRdb mirrors the immuneACCESS table, restricted to in-frame sequences. Some clones are absent from its copies; in checked studies, under half trace to an unresolved V gene, and the reason for the others is unknown. D and trimming come from the DNA, and the V and J calls and clone size come from that table. The sample table gives 70,000 or so clones. 0.83% of the sample is taken by the ten largest.

Material: PBMCs. This receptor was obtained from a boy aged 5-17 years in good health and CMV-seronegative. The chain joins TRBV4-1 to TRBJ2-7, and TRBD1 matches 9 of the central bases. The CDR3 sequence is CASSSSTGTGTYEQYF. The nucleotide sequence reads as follows: TGCGCCAGCAGCAGTAGTACCGGGACAGGGACCTACGAGCAGTACTTC.